This T cell receptor beta chain was observed in a study of T cell responses to AZD1222 COVID-19 vaccine. Findings and limits, study-wide: In all cases, repertoires were sampled only after the peak T cell response.

The CDR3 extends over 16 amino acids. With V trimmed by 2 bases and J by 2 bases, 5 bases remained unmatched. Germline CDR1 reads MGHRA; CDR2 reads YSYEKL. Turning to this clone: Its specificity is unknown.

Measured with immunoSEQ multiplex PCR; TCRdb has only the in-frame clones, and not every one. Counted here are 75,000 to 90,000 clones, 90% to 95% occurring once; the ten biggest clones make up around 5.2%. The material was peripheral blood, obtained on day 0 of AZD1222 vaccination. The receptor's source is an adult in good health. V usage is TRBV4-1 and J usage is TRBJ2-3; 9 bases are shared with TRBD2. The CDR3 is CASSQPASGVTDTQYF. The CDR3 nucleotides read TGCGCCAGCAGCCAACCAGCTAGCGGGGTCACAGATACGCAGTATTTT.